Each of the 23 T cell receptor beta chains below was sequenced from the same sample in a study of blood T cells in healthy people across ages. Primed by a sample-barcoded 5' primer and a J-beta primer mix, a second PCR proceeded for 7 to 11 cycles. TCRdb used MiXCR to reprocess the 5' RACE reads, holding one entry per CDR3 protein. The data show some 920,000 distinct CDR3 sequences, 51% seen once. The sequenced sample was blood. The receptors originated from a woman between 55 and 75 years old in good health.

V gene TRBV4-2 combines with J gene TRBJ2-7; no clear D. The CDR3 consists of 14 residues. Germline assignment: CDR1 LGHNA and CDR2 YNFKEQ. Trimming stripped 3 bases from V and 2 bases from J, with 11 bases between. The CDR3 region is CASSHRNAAYEQYF. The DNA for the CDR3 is TGTGCCAGCAGCCACCGTAACGCCGCCTACGAGCAGTACTTC.

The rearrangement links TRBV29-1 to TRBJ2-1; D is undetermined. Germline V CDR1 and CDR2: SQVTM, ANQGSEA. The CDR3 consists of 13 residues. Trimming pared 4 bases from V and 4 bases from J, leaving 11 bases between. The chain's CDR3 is CSVVQPPYNEQFF. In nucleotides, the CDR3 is TGCAGCGTTGTCCAGCCCCCGTACAATGAGCAGTTCTTC.

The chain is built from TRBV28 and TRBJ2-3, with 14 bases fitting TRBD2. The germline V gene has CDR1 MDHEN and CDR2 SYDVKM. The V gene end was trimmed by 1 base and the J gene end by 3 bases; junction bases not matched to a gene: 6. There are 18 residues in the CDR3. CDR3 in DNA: TGTGCCAGCAGTTTATTTGGGACTAGCGGGAGTCGGACAGATACGCAGTATTTT. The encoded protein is CASSLFGTSGSRTDTQYF.

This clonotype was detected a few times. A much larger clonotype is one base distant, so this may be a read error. The CDR3 reads CASRGRSRAETQYF. CDR3 sequence (DNA): TGTGCCAGCCGCGGACGTTCTCGGGCAGAGACCCAGTACTTC. The chain is built from TRBV5-5 and TRBJ2-5; D uncertain. The V gene's germline CDR1 is SGHKS and CDR2 YYEKEE (reference sequence). The length of the CDR3 is 14 residues. V lost 7 bases to trimming and J lost 4 bases, with 17 bases between them.

The CDR3 spells CASAQPPSDEQFF. CDR3 sequence (DNA): TGTGCCAGCGCCCAGCCCCCTTCGGATGAGCAGTTCTTC. The V and J genes are TRBV4-2 and TRBJ2-1; D remains ambiguous. Germline assignment: CDR1 LGHNA and CDR2 YNFKEQ. CDR3 size: 13 residues. V shed 8 bases and J shed 8 bases, with 16 bases lying between them.

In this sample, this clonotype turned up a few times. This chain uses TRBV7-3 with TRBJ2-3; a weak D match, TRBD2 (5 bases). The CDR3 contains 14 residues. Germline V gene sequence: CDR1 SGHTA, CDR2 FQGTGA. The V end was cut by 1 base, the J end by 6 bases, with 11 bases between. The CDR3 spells CASSLKNSGDTQYF. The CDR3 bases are TGTGCCAGCAGCTTAAAAAACTCGGGGGATACGCAGTATTTT.

The CDR3 region has the DNA TGCAGTGCCCCCGACCGGGGGAGCACTTTCTTT. Translation: CSAPDRGSTFF. This rearrangement joins TRBV20-1 to TRBJ1-1; the D gene is possibly TRBD1 (5 bases). The CDR3 is 11 amino acids. CDR1 and CDR2 (germline): DFQATT, SNEGSKA (reference sequence). V lost 6 bases and J 12 bases, leaving 17 bases between the germline ends.

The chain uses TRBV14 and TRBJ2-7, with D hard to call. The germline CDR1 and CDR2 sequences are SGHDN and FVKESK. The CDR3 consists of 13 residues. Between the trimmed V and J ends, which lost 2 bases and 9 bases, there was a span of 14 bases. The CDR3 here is CASSQRIVAGQYF. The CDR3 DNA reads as TGTGCCAGCAGCCAACGGATCGTGGCCGGGCAGTACTTC.

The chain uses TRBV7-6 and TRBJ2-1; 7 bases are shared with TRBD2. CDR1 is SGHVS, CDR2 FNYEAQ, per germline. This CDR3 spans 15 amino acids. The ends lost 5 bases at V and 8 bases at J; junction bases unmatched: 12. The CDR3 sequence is CASSRRTSPIYEQFF. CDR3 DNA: TGTGCCAGCAGCAGGAGGACTAGTCCCATTTATGAGCAGTTCTTC.

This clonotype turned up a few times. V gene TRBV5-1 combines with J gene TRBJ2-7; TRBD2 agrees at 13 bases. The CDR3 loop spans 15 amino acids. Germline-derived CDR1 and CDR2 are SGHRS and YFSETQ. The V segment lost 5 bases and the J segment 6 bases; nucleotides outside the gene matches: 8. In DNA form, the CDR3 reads TGCGCCAGCAGAGCACTAGCGGGAGGGGCTAGCGAGCAGTACTTC. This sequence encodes CASRALAGGASEQYF.

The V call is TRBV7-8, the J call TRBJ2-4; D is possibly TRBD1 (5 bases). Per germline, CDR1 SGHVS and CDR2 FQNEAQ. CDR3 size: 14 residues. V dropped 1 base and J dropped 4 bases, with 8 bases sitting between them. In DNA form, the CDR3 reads TGTGCCAGCAGCTTAGAGGCAGGGAAAAACATTCAGTACTTC. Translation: CASSLEAGKNIQYF.

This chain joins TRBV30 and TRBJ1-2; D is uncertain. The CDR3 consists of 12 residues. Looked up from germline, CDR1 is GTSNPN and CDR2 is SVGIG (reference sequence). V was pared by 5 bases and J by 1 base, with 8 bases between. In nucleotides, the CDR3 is TGTGCCTGGGAGGGCGGTAACTATGGCTACACCTTC. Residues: CAWEGGNYGYTF.

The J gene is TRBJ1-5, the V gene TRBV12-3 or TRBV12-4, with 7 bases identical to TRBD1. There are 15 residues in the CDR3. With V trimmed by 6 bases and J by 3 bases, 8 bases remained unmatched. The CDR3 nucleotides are TGTGCCAGCAGGGGGGGACAGCTAAACAATCAGCCCCAGCATTTT. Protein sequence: CASRGGQLNNQPQHF.

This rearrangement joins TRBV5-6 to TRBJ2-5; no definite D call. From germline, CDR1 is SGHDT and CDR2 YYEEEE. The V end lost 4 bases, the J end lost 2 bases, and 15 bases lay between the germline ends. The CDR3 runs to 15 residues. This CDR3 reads CASSGPGQIQETQYF. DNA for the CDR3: TGTGCCAGCAGCGGCCCTGGTCAGATTCAAGAGACCCAGTACTTC.

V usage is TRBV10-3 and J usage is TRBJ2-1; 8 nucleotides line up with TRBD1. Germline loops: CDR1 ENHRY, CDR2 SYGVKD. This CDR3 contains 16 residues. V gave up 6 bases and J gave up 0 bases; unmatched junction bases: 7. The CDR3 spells CAIRRTGGSSYNEQFF. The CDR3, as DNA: TGTGCCATCAGACGTACAGGGGGAAGCTCCTACAATGAGCAGTTCTTC.

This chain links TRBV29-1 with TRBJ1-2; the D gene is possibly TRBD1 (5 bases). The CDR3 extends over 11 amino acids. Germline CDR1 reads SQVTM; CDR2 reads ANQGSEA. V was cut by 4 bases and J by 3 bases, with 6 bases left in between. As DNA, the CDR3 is TGCAGCGTTGGGGACTACTATGGCTACACCTTC. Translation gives CSVGDYYGYTF.

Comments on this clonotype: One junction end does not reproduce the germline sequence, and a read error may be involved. CDR3 sequence reads: CRARGDTDNSPLHF. The CDR3 nucleotides are TGCAGGGCTAGAGGGGACACAGATAATTCACCCCTCCACTTT. The V gene is TRBV20-1, the J gene TRBJ1-6; D is perhaps TRBD1 (6 bases). The CDR3 runs to 14 residues. CDR1 is DFQATT, CDR2 SNEGSKA, per germline (reference sequence).

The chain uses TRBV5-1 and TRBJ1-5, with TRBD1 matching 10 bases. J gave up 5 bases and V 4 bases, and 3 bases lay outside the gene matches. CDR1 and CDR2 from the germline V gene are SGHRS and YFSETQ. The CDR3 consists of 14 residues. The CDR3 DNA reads TGCGCCAGCAGCGGCGGGACAGGGGATCAGCCCCAGCATTTT. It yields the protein CASSGGTGDQPQHF.

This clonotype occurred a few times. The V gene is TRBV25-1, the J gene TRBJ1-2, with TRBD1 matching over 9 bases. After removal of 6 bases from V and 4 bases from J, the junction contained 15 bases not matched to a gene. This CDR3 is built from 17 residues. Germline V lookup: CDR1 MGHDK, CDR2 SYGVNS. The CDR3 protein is CASSLGTGGFSGYGYTF. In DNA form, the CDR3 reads TGTGCCAGCAGCTTAGGAACAGGGGGCTTTTCGGGCTATGGCTACACCTTC.

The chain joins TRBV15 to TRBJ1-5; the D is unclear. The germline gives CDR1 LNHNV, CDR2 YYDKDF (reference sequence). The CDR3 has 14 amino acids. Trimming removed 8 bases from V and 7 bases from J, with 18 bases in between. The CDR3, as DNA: TGTGCCACCGGTCCGGGTGACTTTGGACAGCCCCAGCATTTT. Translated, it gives CATGPGDFGQPQHF. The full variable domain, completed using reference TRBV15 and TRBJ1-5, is DAMVIQNPRYQVTQFGKPVTLSCSQTLNHNVMYWYQQKSSQAPKLLFHYYDKDFNNEADTPDNFQSRRPNTSFCFLDIRSPGLGDTAMYLCATGPGDFGQPQHFGDGTRLSIL.

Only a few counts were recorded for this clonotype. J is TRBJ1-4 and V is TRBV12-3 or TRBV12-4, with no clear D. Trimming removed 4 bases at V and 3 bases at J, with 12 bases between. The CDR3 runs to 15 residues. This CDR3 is CASSSTDSPNEKLFF. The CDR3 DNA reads TGTGCCAGCAGTTCCACGGATTCACCTAATGAAAAACTGTTTTTT.

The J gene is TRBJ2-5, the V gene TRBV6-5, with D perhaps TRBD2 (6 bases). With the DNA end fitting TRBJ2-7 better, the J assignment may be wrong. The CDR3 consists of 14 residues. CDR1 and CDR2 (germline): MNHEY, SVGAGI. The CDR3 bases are TGTGCCAGCAGGACATTAGCGGAGGACTACGAGCAGTACTTC. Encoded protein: CASRTLAEDYEQYF.

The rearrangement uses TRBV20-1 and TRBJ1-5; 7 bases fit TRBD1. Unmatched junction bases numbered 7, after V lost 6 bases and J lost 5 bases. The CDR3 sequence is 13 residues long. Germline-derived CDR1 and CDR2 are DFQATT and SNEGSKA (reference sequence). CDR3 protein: CSAQRRGDQPQHF. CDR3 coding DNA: TGCAGTGCGCAGCGCAGGGGGGATCAGCCCCAGCATTTT.